This T cell receptor (beta chain) was recovered during a study of cytomegalovirus exposure and HLA in healthy donors. The overall study: Genotyping of some 390 donors showed that 70% to 90% belonged to the Caucasian-associated ancestry cluster.

Trimming pared 6 bases from V and 2 bases from J, leaving 6 bases between. This CDR3 spans 11 amino acids. Germline V CDR1 and CDR2: DFQATT, SNEGSKA (reference sequence). The donors, nominally healthy at sampling, likely had unrecorded immune exposures. In the PCR, 60 Vbeta and 13 Jbeta primers were used. Repertoires were generated with immunoSEQ multiplex PCR, while TCRdb's copy carries only in-frame clones and drops some. The sample records about 150,000 clones, around a tenth being singletons. This clone has just a few counts. Its target is unknown. Points from the study as a whole: Evidence from a later analysis indicated that most CMV-associated TCR beta chains looked HLA-restricted.

The chain recombines TRBV20-1 with TRBJ2-3; possible D gene TRBD2, 6 bases. Sequencing was carried out using PBMCs. This TCR derives from a man aged 50 to 59 in good health and CMV-seronegative. Written as DNA, the CDR3 is TGCAGTGCGGACTACACAGATACGCAGTATTTT. Protein sequence: CSADYTDTQYF.